This record looks at one T cell receptor (beta chain) sequence and its context. This sample was taken from a study of CD8 T cells in Susac syndrome. This CDR3 comprises 16 residues. Germline CDR1 and CDR2: MNHEY and SVGAGI. The J segment lost 10 bases and the V segment lost 1 base, leaving 13 bases of the junction unmatched. With random hexamers, roughly 0.5 to 1 ug RNA was reverse transcribed. TCRdb used MiXCR to reprocess the immunoSEQ multiplex PCR reads, holding one entry per CDR3 protein. There are more than 65,000 distinct CDR3 sequences in the sample; over 90% occur only once, and 0.24% lies in the top ten. Healthy donors acted as controls, with matching for age and sex.

J is TRBJ2-1 and V is TRBV6-5; 7 positions match TRBD2. This TCR came from a human donor in good health. Sequenced material: CD8+ T cells from PBMCs. CDR3 residues: CASSYWGAGLGLEQFF. CDR3 sequence (DNA): TGTGCCAGCAGTTACTGGGGAGCGGGGCTGGGGCTGGAGCAGTTCTTC.